These 21 T cell receptor beta chains share one sample of origin, sequenced in a study of T cell clones after liver transplantation. Sequenced by immunoSEQ multiplex PCR; TCRdb stores in-frame clones only, minus some. This table has some 80,000 clones, 65% to 85% appearing once. The sequenced sample was CD4+ T cells from blood, obtained approximately 3.5 years after liver transplant. The receptor source for this set is a human patient who received a liver transplant. The T cells may partly be graft donor cells.

This rearrangement joins TRBV28 to TRBJ1-5; D is uncertain. The CDR3 length is 14 residues. V lost 5 bases and J 5 bases, leaving 13 bases between the germline ends. The germline gives CDR1 MDHEN, CDR2 SYDVKM. The CDR3 is CASSTSRSYQPQHF. DNA of the CDR3: TGTGCCAGCAGTACATCCCGGAGCTATCAGCCCCAGCATTTT.

This clone was detected ten times or more. The chain links TRBV4-3 to TRBJ2-3, with D possibly being TRBD2 (5 bases). Germline lookup yields CDR1 LGHNA and CDR2 YSLEER. V was trimmed by 2 bases and J by 4 bases, leaving 13 bases between them. CDR3 size: 15 residues. The CDR3: CASSQRGSGSDTQYF. The CDR3 nucleotides read TGCGCCAGCAGCCAACGGGGTTCTGGGTCAGATACGCAGTATTTT.

This chain links TRBV7-2 with TRBJ2-5, with a weak D call TRBD1 (6 bases). Germline V lookup: CDR1 SGHTA, CDR2 FQGNSA. The germline V and J ends were trimmed by 5 bases and 3 bases, with 13 bases remaining between them. This CDR3 comprises 14 residues. CDR3 bases: TGTGCCAGCAGCCTGGACAGCCGGGAAGAGACCCAGTACTTC. It codes for CASSLDSREETQYF.

This rearrangement joins TRBV5-4 to TRBJ2-5; 7 bases map to TRBD1. Germline V gene sequence: CDR1 SGHNT, CDR2 YYREEE (reference sequence). Unmatched junction bases numbered 7, after V lost 2 bases and J lost 0 bases. The CDR3 runs 16 residues. As DNA, the CDR3 is TGTGCCAGCAGCTTTCGGACAGGCGAGTACCAAGAGACCCAGTACTTC. This encodes CASSFRTGEYQETQYF.

This sequence joins TRBV7-9 and TRBJ2-1, with 9 bases lining up with TRBD1. Germline V CDR1 and CDR2: SEHNR, FQNEAQ (reference sequence). V shed 8 bases, J shed 3 bases, and the junction held 5 bases outside the gene matches. This CDR3 has 14 amino acids. CDR3 bases: TGTGCCAGCCAGGGACAGGGAAACTACAATGAGCAGTTCTTC. Translation: CASQGQGNYNEQFF.

The chain is built from TRBV5-8 and TRBJ1-1; D unresolved. Trimming took 3 bases from V and 7 from J, leaving 13 bases between them. CDR1 and CDR2 from the germline V gene are SGHTS and YDEGEE. The CDR3 runs 13 residues. CDR3 amino acids: CASSWSVGLEAFF. In DNA, the CDR3 is TGTGCCAGCAGCTGGTCGGTTGGTCTTGAAGCTTTCTTT.

The chain carries TRBV10-1 and TRBJ2-5; TRBD2 agrees at 15 bases. This CDR3 has 15 amino acids. Unmatched junction bases numbered 2, after V lost 4 bases and J lost 5 bases. Germline V gene lookup returns CDR1 WNHNN and CDR2 SYGVQD (reference sequence). The CDR3 sequence: CASSAGTSGRETQYF. CDR3 sequence (DNA): TGCGCCAGCAGTGCCGGGACTAGCGGGAGGGAGACCCAGTACTTC.

For the CDR3, the DNA is TGTGCCAGCAGCTTGGCCAGGAACGAAGAGACCCAGTACTTC. It encodes CASSLARNEETQYF. The V and J genes are TRBV5-4 and TRBJ2-5; no firm D call. This CDR3 has 14 residues. Trimming took off 0 bases at V and 3 bases at J, with 9 bases between the two ends. Germline V lookup: CDR1 SGHNT, CDR2 YYREEE (reference sequence).

As DNA, the CDR3 is TGCGCCAGCAGGACGGGACAGGGCTACGAGCAGTACTTC. Translated: CASRTGQGYEQYF. The V and J genes are TRBV5-1 and TRBJ2-7; 9 bases are a match to TRBD1. V was pared by 5 bases and J by 3 bases, with 3 bases of the junction left unmatched. Per the germline V gene, CDR1 is SGHRS and CDR2 is YFSETQ. The length of the CDR3 is 13 residues.

The rearrangement joins TRBV6-5 to TRBJ1-1; TRBD1 matches at 7 bases. This CDR3 contains 14 residues. Germline V gene data show CDR1 as MNHEY and CDR2 as SVGAGI. Trimming cost V 6 bases and J 6 bases; bases outside gene matches: 10. The CDR3 nucleotides read TGTGCCAGCAGCCTCTGGGACAGTCGTGCTGAAGCTTTCTTT. Amino acid sequence: CASSLWDSRAEAFF.

This clone was observed a single time. This chain connects TRBV2 to TRBJ1-4; 10 nucleotides agree with TRBD1. The germline gives CDR1 SNHLY, CDR2 FYNNEI. V lost 6 bases to trimming and J lost 2 bases; unmatched junction nucleotides: 3. The CDR3 has 15 amino acids. CDR3 bases: TGTGCCAGCAGGGACAGGGGGGGGACTAATGAAAAACTGTTTTTT. This gives the protein CASRDRGGTNEKLFF.

The rearrangement links TRBV7-2 to TRBJ2-3, with D perhaps matching TRBD1 or TRBD2 (5 bases each). Germline V gene lookup returns CDR1 SGHTA and CDR2 FQGNSA. V was shortened by 4 bases and J by 1 base, with 12 bases between the two germline ends. The CDR3 extends over 15 amino acids. For the CDR3, the DNA is TGTGCCAGCAGCTGGCGTGTGGGGGGCACAGATACGCAGTATTTT. Protein sequence: CASSWRVGGTDTQYF.

The CDR3 sequence is CASSYGEFQETQYF. CDR3 nucleotides: TGTGCCAGCAGTTACGGAGAGTTTCAAGAGACCCAGTACTTC. This chain uses TRBV6-5 with TRBJ2-5; unclear D gene. Trimming stripped 2 bases from V and 2 bases from J, with 9 bases between. The CDR3 has 14 amino acids. Germline assignment: CDR1 MNHEY and CDR2 SVGAGI.

This clone was seen ten or more times. The chain uses TRBV5-1 and TRBJ2-5, with D uncertain. The V end was cut by 1 base, the J end by 3 bases, with 10 bases between. The CDR3 sequence is 14 residues long. The germline V gene has CDR1 SGHRS and CDR2 YFSETQ. The CDR3 bases are TGCGCCAGCAGCTTGAGGCAGCCGAAAGAGACCCAGTACTTC. Its translation is CASSLRQPKETQYF. The whole variable domain, remainder taken from reference TRBV5-1 and TRBJ2-5, is KAGVTQTPRYLIKTRGQQVTLSCSPISGHRSVSWYQQTPGQGLQFLFEYFSETQRNKGNFPGRFSGRQFSNSRSEMNVSTLELGDSALYLCASSLRQPKETQYFGPGTRLLVL.

This sequence joins TRBV7-9 and TRBJ2-1; D is tentatively TRBD1 or TRBD2 (5 bases each). Germline lookup yields CDR1 SEHNR and CDR2 FQNEAQ (reference sequence). There are 17 residues in the CDR3. V gave up 2 bases and J gave up 0 bases, with 14 bases separating them. CDR3 DNA: TGTGCCAGCAGCTTAAAATCTAAGGGGAGCTCCTACAATGAGCAGTTCTTC. Its translation is CASSLKSKGSSYNEQFF.

The sample holds a few counts of this clone. The chain has TRBV4-3 and TRBJ2-1, with TRBD2 matching 10 bases. CDR3 length: 16 amino acids. V lost 0 bases and J lost 8; bases outside the gene matches: 7. Per germline, CDR1 LGHNA and CDR2 YSLEER. This CDR3 is CASSQDPSGRAYEQFF. The CDR3 DNA sequence: TGCGCCAGCAGCCAAGATCCCAGCGGGAGGGCATATGAGCAGTTCTTC.

This clone was observed once. The rearrangement links TRBV7-9 to TRBJ2-3; 9 positions match TRBD2. CDR1 is SEHNR, CDR2 FQNEAQ, per germline (reference sequence). J gave up 8 bases and V 6 bases, and 15 bases lay outside the gene matches. The CDR3 runs 16 residues. CDR3 region: CASSQPRTSVLATQYF. The CDR3 nucleotides read TGTGCCAGCAGTCAACCCAGGACTAGCGTTCTTGCTACGCAGTATTTT.

This chain uses TRBV2 with TRBJ1-2; TRBD1 matches 8 bases. The germline V gene has CDR1 SNHLY and CDR2 FYNNEI. Trimming cost V 4 bases and J 8 bases; bases outside gene matches: 9. The CDR3 has 14 amino acids. The CDR3 region is CASSVTGTGGGYTF. DNA of the CDR3: TGTGCCAGCAGTGTCACCGGGACAGGAGGGGGCTACACCTTC.

The V and J genes are TRBV4-1 and TRBJ1-5; maybe TRBD1 (5 bases). This CDR3 spans 16 amino acids. Trimming pared 0 bases from V and 7 bases from J, leaving 16 bases between. Germline V gene sequence: CDR1 MGHRA, CDR2 YSYEKL. The CDR3 is CASSQEARGMGQPQHF. The DNA of the CDR3 is TGCGCCAGCAGCCAAGAAGCTCGGGGCATGGGACAGCCCCAGCATTTT.

In its sample, this clone was seen a few times. The rearrangement uses TRBV9 and TRBJ2-2; weak D call: TRBD2 (5 bases). Looked up from germline, CDR1 is SGDLS and CDR2 is YYNGEE. V was clipped by 3 bases and J by 3 bases, with 21 bases between them. The CDR3 runs 18 residues. The CDR3 loop is CASSEGSGIPEDTGELFF. The CDR3 DNA sequence: TGTGCCAGCAGCGAGGGTTCCGGGATCCCAGAGGACACCGGGGAGCTGTTTTTT.

The chain employs TRBV18 and TRBJ2-1, with D tentatively TRBD1 (6 bases). Germline CDR1 KGHSH, CDR2 LQKENI. The CDR3 is 15 amino acids. Trimming removed 3 bases from V and 3 bases from J, with 12 bases in between. The CDR3 region has the DNA TGTGCCAGCTCACCCCAAGACAGGTACTACAATGAGCAGTTCTTC. Its translation is CASSPQDRYYNEQFF.